The present entry profiles one TCR beta chain with its context. Antigen unknown. The data originate from a study of cytomegalovirus exposure and HLA in healthy donors. Broader study findings: TCR beta V segments were, for the most part, productive about 87% or about 30% of the time in an earlier analysis.

Primers for the PCR totalled 60 Vbeta and 13 Jbeta. Methods used by the authors: As a later analysis found, there were tens of millions of unique TCR beta chains, of which 8.5 million to 14 million were shared. The protocol was immunoSEQ multiplex PCR, while the TCRdb copy is restricted to in-frame clones and leaves out a portion. From that table come the V and J calls and clone size; the DNA was used to work out D and trimming. Found here are more than 95,000 clones; the top ten clones hold roughly 1%. This CDR3 is built from 17 residues. The germline CDR1 and CDR2 sequences are SGHRS and YFSETQ. The V end was cut by 2 bases, the J end by 0 bases, with 18 bases between.

The rearrangement links TRBV5-1 to TRBJ2-7; D perhaps matches TRBD2 (6 bases). The clonotype comes from a man aged 18 to 30 in good health and CMV-seronegative. The specimen was PBMCs. CDR3 residues: CASSLGLLGRDSYEQYF. The CDR3 bases are TGCGCCAGCAGCTTAGGTTTGCTGGGGCGGGACTCCTACGAGCAGTACTTC.